This T cell receptor beta chain stems from a study of early T cells in non-severe SARS-CoV-2 infection. On the study more broadly: Whole-blood bulk RNA, unsorted, was sequenced, and chains were unpaired. Study-level findings and limits: Lookups in VDJdb leaned toward anti-spike CD8 responses and missed private and CD4 specificities.

This clonotype was seen ten or more times. Its target is not known. Researchers attached unique molecular identifiers to individual cDNA molecules. Via MiXCR, TCRdb re-called the 5' RACE reads, giving one row per CDR3 protein. This table holds some 71,000 distinct CDR3 sequences, over 9.5% found once. Sequenced material: whole blood. The receptor was isolated from an adult who was a healthcare worker with PCR-confirmed SARS-CoV-2 infection or an uninfected control (not recorded which).

The CDR3 here is CSFGTGYGYTF. CDR3 DNA: TGCAGCTTCGGGACAGGCTATGGCTACACCTTC. This chain connects TRBV29-1 to TRBJ1-2, with 8 bases identical to TRBD1. There are 11 residues in the CDR3. The germline gives CDR1 SQVTM, CDR2 ANQGSEA. The V segment lost 8 bases and the J segment 4 bases; nucleotides outside the gene matches: 3.